This note documents a single TCR beta chain sequence. Per the authors' pipeline: Using reference gene primer amplification, nucleated cell counts were estimated. Sequenced by immunoSEQ multiplex PCR; TCRdb stores in-frame clones only, minus some. V and J calls and clone size follow that table, whereas D and trimming were derived from the DNA. The sample consists of a few hundred thousand clones, approximately 90% of them appearing once. The sample belongs to a study of blood T cell repertoires in COVID-19. Study as a whole: Samples came from the United States, Italy and Spain, spanning acute and convalescent COVID-19. PBMCs, B-cell-depleted T cells, or T cells provided the cDNA or gDNA that made up the material.

V shed 3 bases and J 7 bases; nucleotides not matched to a gene: 18. Germline V gene lookup returns CDR1 GTSNPN and CDR2 SVGIG (reference sequence). The CDR3 runs 17 residues. Sequenced sample: peripheral blood. The chain carries TRBV30 and TRBJ2-5, with TRBD1 identical over 9 bases. This sequence originates from a woman in her forties who had recovered from COVID-19. CDR3 DNA: TGTGCCTGGAGAGGGACAGGGAAATCCCAAGGGGGGAGGACCCAGTACTTC. The encoded protein is CAWRGTGKSQGGRTQYF.